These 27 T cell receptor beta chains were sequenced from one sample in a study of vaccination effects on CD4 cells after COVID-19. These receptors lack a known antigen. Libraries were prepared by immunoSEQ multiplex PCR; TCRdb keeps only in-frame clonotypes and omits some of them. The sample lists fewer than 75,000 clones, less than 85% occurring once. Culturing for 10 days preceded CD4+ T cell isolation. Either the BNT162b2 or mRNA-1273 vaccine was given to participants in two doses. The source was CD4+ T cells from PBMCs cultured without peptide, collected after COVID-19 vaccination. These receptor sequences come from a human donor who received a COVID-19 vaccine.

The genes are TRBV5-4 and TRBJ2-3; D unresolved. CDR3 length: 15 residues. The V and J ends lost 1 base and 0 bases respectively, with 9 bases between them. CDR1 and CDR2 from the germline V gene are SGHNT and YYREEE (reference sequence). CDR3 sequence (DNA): TGTGCCAGCAGCTTGAGCGTGCAGAGCACAGATACGCAGTATTTT. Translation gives CASSLSVQSTDTQYF.

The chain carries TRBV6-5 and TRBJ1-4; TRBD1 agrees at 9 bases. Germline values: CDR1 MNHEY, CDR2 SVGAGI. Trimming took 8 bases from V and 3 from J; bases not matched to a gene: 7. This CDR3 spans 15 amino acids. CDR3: CASGLQGAPNEKLFF. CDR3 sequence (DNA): TGTGCCAGCGGCCTACAGGGGGCGCCTAATGAAAAACTGTTTTTT.

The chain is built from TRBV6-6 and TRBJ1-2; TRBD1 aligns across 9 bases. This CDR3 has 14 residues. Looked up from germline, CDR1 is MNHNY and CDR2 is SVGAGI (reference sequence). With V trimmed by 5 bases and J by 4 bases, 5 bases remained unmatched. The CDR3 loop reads CASSTTGGGYGYTF. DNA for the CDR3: TGTGCCAGCAGTACGACAGGGGGGGGCTATGGCTACACCTTC.

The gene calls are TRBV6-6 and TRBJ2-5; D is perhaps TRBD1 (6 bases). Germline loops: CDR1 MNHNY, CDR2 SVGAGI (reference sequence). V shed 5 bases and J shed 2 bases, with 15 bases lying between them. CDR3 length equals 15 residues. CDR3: CASSNSGQFQETQYF. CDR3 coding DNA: TGTGCCAGCAGTAACAGCGGACAGTTTCAAGAGACCCAGTACTTC.

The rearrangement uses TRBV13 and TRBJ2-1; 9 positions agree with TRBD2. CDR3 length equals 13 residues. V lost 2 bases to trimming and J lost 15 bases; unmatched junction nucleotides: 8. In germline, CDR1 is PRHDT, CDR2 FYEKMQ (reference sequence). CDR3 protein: CASSLSERGVWFF. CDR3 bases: TGTGCCAGCAGCTTAAGCGAGCGGGGGGTTTGGTTCTTC.

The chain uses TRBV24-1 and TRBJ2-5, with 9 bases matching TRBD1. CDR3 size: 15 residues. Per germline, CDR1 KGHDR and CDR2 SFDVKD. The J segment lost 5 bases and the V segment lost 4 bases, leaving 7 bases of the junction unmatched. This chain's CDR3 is CATSDPGQGGETQYF. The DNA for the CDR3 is TGTGCCACCAGTGACCCGGGACAGGGAGGCGAGACCCAGTACTTC.

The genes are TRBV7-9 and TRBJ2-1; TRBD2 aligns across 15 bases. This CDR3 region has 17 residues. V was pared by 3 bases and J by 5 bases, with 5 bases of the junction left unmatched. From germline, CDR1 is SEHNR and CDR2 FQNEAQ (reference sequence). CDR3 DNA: TGTGCCAGCAGCTTCGGACTAGCGGGGGGGCCGCACAATGAGCAGTTCTTC. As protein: CASSFGLAGGPHNEQFF. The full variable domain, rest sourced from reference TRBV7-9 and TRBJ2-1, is DTGVSQNPRHKITKRGQNVTFRCDPISEHNRLYWYRQTLGQGPEFLTYFQNEAQLEKSRLLSDRFSAERPKGSFSTLEIQRTEQGDSAMYLCASSFGLAGGPHNEQFFGPGTRLTVL.

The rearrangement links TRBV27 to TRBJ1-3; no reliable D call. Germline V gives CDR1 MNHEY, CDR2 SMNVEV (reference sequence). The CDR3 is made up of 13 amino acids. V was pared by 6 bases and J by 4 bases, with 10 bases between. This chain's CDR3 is CASRGPGGNTIYF. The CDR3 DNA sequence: TGTGCCAGCAGAGGGCCGGGAGGAAACACCATATATTTT.

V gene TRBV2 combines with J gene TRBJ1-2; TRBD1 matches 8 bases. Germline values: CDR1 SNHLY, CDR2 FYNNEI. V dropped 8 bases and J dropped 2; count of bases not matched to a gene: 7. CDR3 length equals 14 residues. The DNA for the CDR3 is TGTGCCAGCTCACGGACAGGGCTAAACTATGGCTACACCTTC. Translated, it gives CASSRTGLNYGYTF.

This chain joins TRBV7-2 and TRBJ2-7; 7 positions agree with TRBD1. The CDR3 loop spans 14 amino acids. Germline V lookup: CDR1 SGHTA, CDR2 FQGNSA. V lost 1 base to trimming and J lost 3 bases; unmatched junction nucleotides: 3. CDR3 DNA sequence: TGTGCCAGCAGCTTAGGGGACAGTCGCTACGAGCAGTACGTC. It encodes CASSLGDSRYEQYV.

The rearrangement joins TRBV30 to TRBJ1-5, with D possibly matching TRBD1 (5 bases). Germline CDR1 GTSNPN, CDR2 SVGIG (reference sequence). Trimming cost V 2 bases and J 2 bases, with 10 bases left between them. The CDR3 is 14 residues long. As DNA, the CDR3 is TGTGCCTGGAGTATGGCGGGGGGCAATCAGCCCCAGCATTTT. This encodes CAWSMAGGNQPQHF. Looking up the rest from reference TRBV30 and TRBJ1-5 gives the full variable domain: SQTIHQWPATLVQPVGSPLSLECTVEGTSNPNLYWYRQAAGRGLQLLFYSVGIGQISSEVPQNLSASRPQDRQFILSSKKLLLSDSGFYLCAWSMAGGNQPQHFGDGTRLSIL.

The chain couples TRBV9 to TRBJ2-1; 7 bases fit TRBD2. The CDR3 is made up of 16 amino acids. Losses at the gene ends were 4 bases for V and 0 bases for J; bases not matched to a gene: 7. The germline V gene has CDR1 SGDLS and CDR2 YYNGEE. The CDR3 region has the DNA TGTGCCAGCAGCCTCAAGCGGGGATTCTCCTACAATGAGCAGTTCTTC. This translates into CASSLKRGFSYNEQFF.

CDR3 DNA: TGTGCCAGTAGCCCCGGGACAGGGAAGAATGAGCAGTTCTTC. Translated, it gives CASSPGTGKNEQFF. This chain connects TRBV19 to TRBJ2-1; 9 bases agree with TRBD1. With 6 bases clipped from V and 7 bases from J, the junction kept 7 bases outside the gene matches. CDR1 is LNHDA and CDR2 is SQIVND in the germline V gene (reference sequence). This CDR3 region has 14 residues.

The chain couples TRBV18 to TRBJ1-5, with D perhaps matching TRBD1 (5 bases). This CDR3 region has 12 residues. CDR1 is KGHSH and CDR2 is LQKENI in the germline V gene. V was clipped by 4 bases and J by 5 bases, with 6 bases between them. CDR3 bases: TGTGCCAGCTCACAGGGGCATCAGCCCCAGCATTTT. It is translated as CASSQGHQPQHF.

The CDR3 DNA reads TGCGCCAGCAGCTTGGAGGTAGCACACAATGAGCAGTTCTTC. It translates to CASSLEVAHNEQFF. J is TRBJ2-1 and V is TRBV5-1; D gene unclear. In germline, CDR1 is SGHRS, CDR2 YFSETQ. The germline V and J ends were trimmed by 0 bases and 5 bases, with 9 bases remaining between them. The CDR3 runs to 14 residues.

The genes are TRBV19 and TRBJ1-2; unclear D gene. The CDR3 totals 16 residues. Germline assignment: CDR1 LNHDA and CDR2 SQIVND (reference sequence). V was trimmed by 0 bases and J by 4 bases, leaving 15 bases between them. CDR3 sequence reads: CASSIDQGSPRYGYTF. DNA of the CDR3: TGTGCCAGTAGTATAGATCAAGGGAGCCCCCGCTATGGCTACACCTTC. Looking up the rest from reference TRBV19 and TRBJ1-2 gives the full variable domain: DGGITQSPKYLFRKEGQNVTLSCEQNLNHDAMYWYRQDPGQGLRLIYYSQIVNDFQKGDIAEGYSVSREKKESFPLTVTSAQKNPTAFYLCASSIDQGSPRYGYTFGSGTRLTVV.

The CDR3 DNA is TGTGCCAGCTCACCACCGTCGCAGGCCTCGAATGGCTACACCTTC. Its translation is CASSPPSQASNGYTF. This chain connects TRBV18 to TRBJ1-2; D gene ambiguous. Trimming took off 0 bases at V and 6 bases at J, with 14 bases between the two ends. This CDR3 spans 15 amino acids. From germline, CDR1 is KGHSH and CDR2 LQKENI.

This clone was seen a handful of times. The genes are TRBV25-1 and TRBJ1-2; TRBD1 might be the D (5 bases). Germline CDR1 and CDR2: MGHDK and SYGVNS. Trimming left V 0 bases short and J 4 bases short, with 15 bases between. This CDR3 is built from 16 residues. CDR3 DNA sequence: TGTGCCAGCAGTGAATATGGGCCAGGCGGGACCTATGGCTACACCTTC. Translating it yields CASSEYGPGGTYGYTF.

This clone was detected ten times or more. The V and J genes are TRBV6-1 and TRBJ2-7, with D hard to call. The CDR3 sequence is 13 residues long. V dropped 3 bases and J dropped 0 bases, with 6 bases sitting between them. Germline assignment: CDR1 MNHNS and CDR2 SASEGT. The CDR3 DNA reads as TGTGCCAGCAGTGACAGGAGCTCCTACGAGCAGTACGTC. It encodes CASSDRSSYEQYV.

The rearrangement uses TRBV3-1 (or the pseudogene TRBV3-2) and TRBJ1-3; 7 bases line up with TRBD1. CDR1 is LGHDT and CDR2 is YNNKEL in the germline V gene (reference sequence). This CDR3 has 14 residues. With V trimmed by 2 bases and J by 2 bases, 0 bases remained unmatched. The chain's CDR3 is CASSQQGAGNTIYF. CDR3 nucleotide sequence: TGTGCCAGCAGCCAACAGGGGGCTGGAAACACCATATATTTT.

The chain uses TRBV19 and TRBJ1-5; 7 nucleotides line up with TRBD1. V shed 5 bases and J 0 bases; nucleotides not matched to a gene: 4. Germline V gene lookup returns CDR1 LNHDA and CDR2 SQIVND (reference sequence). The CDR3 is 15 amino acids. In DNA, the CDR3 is TGTGCCAGTAGTGGGACAGATCATAGCAATCAGCCCCAGCATTTT. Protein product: CASSGTDHSNQPQHF.

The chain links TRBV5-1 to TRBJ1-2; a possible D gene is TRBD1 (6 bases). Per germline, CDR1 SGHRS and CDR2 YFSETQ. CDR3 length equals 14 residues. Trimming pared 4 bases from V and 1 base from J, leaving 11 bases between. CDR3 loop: CASSREGVNYGYTF. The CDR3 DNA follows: TGCGCCAGCAGCCGGGAGGGGGTTAACTATGGCTACACCTTC.

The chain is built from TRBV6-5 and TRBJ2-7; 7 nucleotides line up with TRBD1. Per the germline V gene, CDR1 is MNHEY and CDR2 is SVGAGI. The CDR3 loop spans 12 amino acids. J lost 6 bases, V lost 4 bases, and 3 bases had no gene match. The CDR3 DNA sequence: TGTGCCAGCAGTTCCAGGGGGATCGAGCAGTACGTC. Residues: CASSSRGIEQYV.

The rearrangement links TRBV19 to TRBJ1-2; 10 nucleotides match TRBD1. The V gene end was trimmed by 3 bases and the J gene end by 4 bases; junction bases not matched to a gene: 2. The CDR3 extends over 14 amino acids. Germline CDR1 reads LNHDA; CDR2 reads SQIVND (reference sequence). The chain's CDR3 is CASSMTGGGYGYTF. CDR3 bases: TGTGCCAGTAGTATGACAGGGGGCGGCTATGGCTACACCTTC.

CDR3 region: CASSQASGGSTDTQYF. As DNA, the CDR3 is TGCGCCAGCAGCCAAGCCAGCGGGGGGAGCACAGATACGCAGTATTTT. The V gene is TRBV4-1, the J gene TRBJ2-3; the match to TRBD2 covers 9 bases. CDR3 length: 16 amino acids. V shed 1 base, J shed 0 bases, and the junction held 2 bases outside the gene matches. Germline V gene lookup returns CDR1 MGHRA and CDR2 YSYEKL.

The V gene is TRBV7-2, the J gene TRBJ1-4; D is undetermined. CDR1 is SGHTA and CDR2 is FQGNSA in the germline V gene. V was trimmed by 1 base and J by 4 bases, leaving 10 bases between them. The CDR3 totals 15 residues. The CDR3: CASSLGRYSNEKLFF. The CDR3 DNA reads TGTGCCAGCAGCTTAGGACGGTATAGTAATGAAAAACTGTTTTTT.

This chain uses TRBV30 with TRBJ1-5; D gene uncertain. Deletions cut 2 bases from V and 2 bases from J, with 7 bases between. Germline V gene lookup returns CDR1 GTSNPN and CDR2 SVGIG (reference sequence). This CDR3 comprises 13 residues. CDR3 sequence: CAWSIRGNQPQHF. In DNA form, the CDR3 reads TGTGCCTGGAGTATTAGGGGCAATCAGCCCCAGCATTTT.